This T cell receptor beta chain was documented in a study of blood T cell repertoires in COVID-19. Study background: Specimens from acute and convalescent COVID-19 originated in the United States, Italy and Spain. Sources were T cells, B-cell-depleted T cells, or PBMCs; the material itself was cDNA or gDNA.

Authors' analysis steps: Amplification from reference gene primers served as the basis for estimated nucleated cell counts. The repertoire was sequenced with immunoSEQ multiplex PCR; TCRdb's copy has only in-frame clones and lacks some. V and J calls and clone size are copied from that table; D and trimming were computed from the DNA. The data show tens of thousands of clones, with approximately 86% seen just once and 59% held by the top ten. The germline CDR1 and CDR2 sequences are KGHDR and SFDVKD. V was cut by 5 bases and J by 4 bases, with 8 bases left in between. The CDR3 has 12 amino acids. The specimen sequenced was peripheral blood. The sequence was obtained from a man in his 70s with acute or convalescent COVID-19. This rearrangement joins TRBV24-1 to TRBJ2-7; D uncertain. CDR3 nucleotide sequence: TGTGCCACCAGTGTCCCCCCTTACGAGCAGTACTTC. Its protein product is CATSVPPYEQYF.